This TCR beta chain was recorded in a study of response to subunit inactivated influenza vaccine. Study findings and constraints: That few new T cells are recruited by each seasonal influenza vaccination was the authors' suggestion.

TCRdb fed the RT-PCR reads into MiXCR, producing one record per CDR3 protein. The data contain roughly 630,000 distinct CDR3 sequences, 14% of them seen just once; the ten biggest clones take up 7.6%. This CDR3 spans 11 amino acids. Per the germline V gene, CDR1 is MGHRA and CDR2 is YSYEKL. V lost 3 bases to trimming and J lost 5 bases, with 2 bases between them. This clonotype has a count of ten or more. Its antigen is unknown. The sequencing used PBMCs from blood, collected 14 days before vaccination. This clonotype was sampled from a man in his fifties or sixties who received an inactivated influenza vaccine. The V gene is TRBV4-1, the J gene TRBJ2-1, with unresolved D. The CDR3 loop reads CASSQHNEQFF. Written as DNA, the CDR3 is TGCGCCAGCAGCCAGCACAATGAGCAGTTCTTC.